These 20 T cell receptor beta chains originate from one sample sequenced in a study of shared T cell receptors in the human thymus. Produced via immunoSEQ multiplex PCR; TCRdb's table is partial and in-frame only. The sample has roughly 700,000 clones, more than 75% seen once; the top ten hold about 0.01%. These data also featured in a second study, about human thymus T cells.

The sample taken for sequencing was thymocytes. The receptor source for this set is a boy in the first two years of life with a congenital heart defect.

The rearrangement uses TRBV27 and TRBJ1-5; 10 positions match TRBD1. The junction had 3 bases not matched to a gene; V was cut back by 5 bases and J by 2 bases. This CDR3 is built from 15 residues. Germline V gives CDR1 MNHEY, CDR2 SMNVEV (reference sequence). Here the CDR3 DNA reads TGTGCCAGCAGTCCGGACAGGGGGGGCAATCAGCCCCAGCATTTT. Amino acid sequence: CASSPDRGGNQPQHF.

CDR3 sequence reads: CATSRDLFLGGRGLGEQYF. In DNA form, the CDR3 reads TGTGCCACCAGCAGAGATTTATTTTTGGGCGGGAGGGGTCTTGGAGAGCAGTACTTC. The V gene is TRBV15, the J gene TRBJ2-7; 9 nucleotides align to TRBD2. V shed 0 bases, J shed 7 bases, and the junction held 19 bases outside the gene matches. Germline V lookup: CDR1 LNHNV, CDR2 YYDKDF (reference sequence). The CDR3 has 19 amino acids.

This clone has a single count. The rearrangement joins TRBV29-1 to TRBJ2-2, with D perhaps matching TRBD1 (5 bases). Germline V gives CDR1 SQVTM, CDR2 ANQGSEA. This CDR3 has 14 amino acids. V dropped 4 bases and J dropped 7 bases, with 16 bases sitting between them. The CDR3 region is CSVGSGMYGGELFF. Here the CDR3 DNA reads TGCAGCGTTGGGTCAGGGATGTATGGCGGGGAGCTGTTTTTT.

V is TRBV28 and J is TRBJ2-7, with 12 bases that match TRBD2. This CDR3 is built from 17 residues. V lost 3 bases, J lost 3 bases, and 9 bases stayed unmatched. Germline assignment: CDR1 MDHEN and CDR2 SYDVKM. The CDR3, as DNA: TGTGCCAGCAGTTTTGTCCCTCTAGCGGGAGGGCGCTACGAGCAGTACTTC. Its protein is CASSFVPLAGGRYEQYF.

The chain combines TRBV6-6 with TRBJ2-1; D is undetermined. The CDR3 sequence is 15 residues long. V was shortened by 5 bases and J by 3 bases, with 14 bases between the two germline ends. CDR1 is MNHNY and CDR2 is SVGAGI in the germline V gene (reference sequence). Written as DNA, the CDR3 is TGTGCCAGCAGTCACCACAGCTTAGTCTACAATGAGCAGTTCTTC. It codes for CASSHHSLVYNEQFF.

The chain joins TRBV19 to TRBJ2-1; 8 positions match TRBD2. The CDR3 has 15 residues. V lost 5 bases, J lost 1 base, and 4 bases stayed unmatched. CDR1 LNHDA and CDR2 SQIVND come from the germline V gene (reference sequence). The CDR3 sequence is CASSRKRGSYNEQFF. DNA for the CDR3: TGTGCCAGTAGTCGGAAGCGGGGGTCCTACAATGAGCAGTTCTTC.

The genes are TRBV29-1 and TRBJ2-2, with D possibly TRBD2 on 5 matching bases. The V gene's germline CDR1 is SQVTM and CDR2 ANQGSEA. V was shortened by 1 base and J by 3 bases, with 12 bases between the two germline ends. CDR3 length: 15 amino acids. This chain's CDR3 is CSVEVDSGDTGELFF. The CDR3 DNA reads as TGCAGCGTTGAAGTGGACTCCGGGGACACCGGGGAGCTGTTTTTT.

The rearrangement joins TRBV9 to TRBJ2-4; 10 positions match TRBD2. Germline CDR1 is SGDLS and CDR2 is YYNGEE. The V segment lost 4 bases and the J segment 5 bases; nucleotides outside the gene matches: 15. CDR3 length: 18 amino acids. The CDR3 DNA reads as TGTGCCAGCAGCCGAGGGGGAGGAGCGGGAGGGCCGGAAAACATTCAGTACTTC. Encoded protein: CASSRGGGAGGPENIQYF.

There are a few counts of this clone. The chain carries TRBV14 and TRBJ2-2; D uncertain. The germline V gene has CDR1 SGHDN and CDR2 FVKESK. Between the trimmed V and J ends, which lost 0 bases and 1 base, there was a span of 15 bases. This CDR3 has 18 amino acids. This chain's CDR3 is CASSQEVASLKNTGELFF. CDR3 nucleotide sequence: TGTGCCAGCAGCCAAGAAGTAGCCAGCTTAAAGAACACCGGGGAGCTGTTTTTT.

The gene calls are TRBV18 and TRBJ1-3; possible D gene TRBD1, 5 bases. V shed 0 bases and J shed 0 bases, with 9 bases lying between them. From germline, CDR1 is KGHSH and CDR2 LQKENI. The CDR3 is 16 residues long. The CDR3 sequence is CASSPPDGGSGNTIYF. CDR3 coding DNA: TGTGCCAGCTCACCACCGGACGGGGGCTCTGGAAACACCATATATTTT.

V is TRBV29-1 and J is TRBJ2-1; 7 positions agree with TRBD2. Looked up from germline, CDR1 is SQVTM and CDR2 is ANQGSEA. With 3 bases clipped from V and 6 bases from J, the junction kept 20 bases outside the gene matches. This CDR3 is 18 amino acids long. The CDR3 here is CSVDRARASGPQPNEQFF. The CDR3, as DNA: TGCAGCGTTGATCGGGCGAGGGCTAGCGGACCTCAACCCAATGAGCAGTTCTTC.

The V call is TRBV7-9, the J call TRBJ2-7; 9 bases fit TRBD1. Germline V lookup: CDR1 SEHNR, CDR2 FQNEAQ (reference sequence). V shed 5 bases and J 2 bases; nucleotides not matched to a gene: 4. There are 14 residues in the CDR3. CDR3 amino acids: CASSRTGGPYEQYF. The CDR3 nucleotides read TGTGCCAGCAGCCGCACAGGGGGCCCCTACGAGCAGTACTTC.

This chain joins TRBV5-1 and TRBJ2-7; D might be TRBD1 (5 bases). The germline V and J ends were trimmed by 1 base and 2 bases, with 10 bases remaining between them. Germline loops: CDR1 SGHRS, CDR2 YFSETQ. The CDR3 extends over 14 amino acids. In DNA form, the CDR3 reads TGCGCCAGCAGCTTGATAGGACACACCTACGAGCAGTACTTC. This translates into CASSLIGHTYEQYF.

This sequence joins TRBV25-1 and TRBJ1-3; D gene unclear. The CDR3 runs to 16 residues. With 4 bases removed from V and 0 bases from J, the gap between germline ends came to 13 bases. CDR1 MGHDK and CDR2 SYGVNS come from the germline V gene. The DNA for the CDR3 is TGTGCCAGCAGTGCTAAGGCAGCGAGCTCTGGAAACACCATATATTTT. It yields the protein CASSAKAASSGNTIYF. The full variable domain, with the rest looked up from reference TRBV25-1 and TRBJ1-3, is EADIYQTPRYLVIGTGKKITLECSQTMGHDKMYWYQQDPGMELHLIHYSYGVNSTEKGDLSSESTVSRIRTEHFPLTLESARPSHTSQYLCASSAKAASSGNTIYFGEGSWLTVV.

The chain employs TRBV4-1 and TRBJ2-2, with D possibly being TRBD1 (6 bases). Per germline, CDR1 MGHRA and CDR2 YSYEKL. Trimming removed 2 bases from V and 7 bases from J, with 17 bases in between. This CDR3 is 16 amino acids long. CDR3 DNA sequence: TGCGCCAGCAGCCAACCTTCACAGGGACGGGGCGGGGAGCTGTTTTTT. This codes for CASSQPSQGRGGELFF.

V is TRBV5-8 and J is TRBJ2-7, with TRBD1 identical over 10 bases. Germline-derived CDR1 and CDR2 are SGHTS and YDEGEE. This CDR3 has 18 residues. The ends lost 4 bases at V and 3 bases at J; junction bases unmatched: 16. The CDR3 protein is CASSTLDRGRPPLYEQYF. DNA for the CDR3: TGTGCCAGCAGCACCCTCGACAGGGGGCGGCCCCCACTCTACGAGCAGTACTTC.

J is TRBJ1-2 and V is TRBV28; no reliable D call. CDR3 length: 14 residues. V lost 6 bases and J 4 bases, leaving 15 bases between the germline ends. Germline V lookup: CDR1 MDHEN, CDR2 SYDVKM. In nucleotides, the CDR3 is TGTGCCAGCAGGTTTTGGGGAGCGGGCTATGGCTACACCTTC. Protein product: CASRFWGAGYGYTF.

The chain carries TRBV25-1 and TRBJ2-2; TRBD1 is a possible D gene (6 bases). Germline lookup yields CDR1 MGHDK and CDR2 SYGVNS. The CDR3 totals 14 residues. Trimming took 3 bases from V and 6 from J, leaving 11 bases between them. In nucleotides, the CDR3 is TGTGCCAGCAGTGAGCAGGGGAAGTCCGGGGAGCTGTTTTTT. Amino acids: CASSEQGKSGELFF.

The gene calls are TRBV30 and TRBJ2-7; TRBD2 aligns across 7 bases. The CDR3 loop spans 11 amino acids. V shed 8 bases, J shed 5 bases, and the junction held 6 bases outside the gene matches. Per germline, CDR1 GTSNPN and CDR2 SVGIG (reference sequence). This CDR3 is CAGGRANEQYF. CDR3 in DNA: TGTGCCGGGGGGAGGGCTAACGAGCAGTACTTC.

This clone occurred a few times. The chain couples TRBV19 to TRBJ2-7; 7 positions agree with TRBD1. The CDR3 extends over 13 amino acids. With 3 bases clipped from V and 3 bases from J, the junction kept 2 bases outside the gene matches. CDR1 LNHDA and CDR2 SQIVND come from the germline V gene (reference sequence). The CDR3 sequence: CASSIQGDYEQYF. CDR3 bases: TGTGCCAGTAGTATCCAGGGGGACTACGAGCAGTACTTC.